Detailed here is one T cell receptor (beta chain). Its antigen is undetermined. This sample was included in a study of T cell responses to AZD1222 COVID-19 vaccine. Study results and caveats: Donors were mostly white British, more females; clonal diversity possibly underestimated.

Germline assignment: CDR1 SGHNT and CDR2 YYREEE (reference sequence). The length of the CDR3 is 15 residues. Unmatched junction bases numbered 10, after V lost 4 bases and J lost 5 bases. Produced via immunoSEQ multiplex PCR; TCRdb's table is partial and in-frame only. The profile shows about 130,000 clones, 92% of them singletons. This specimen consisted of peripheral blood, obtained on day 0 of AZD1222 vaccination. The origin of this receptor is an adult in good health. The rearrangement uses TRBV5-4 and TRBJ2-5; the match to TRBD1 covers 8 bases. The CDR3 spells CASSDRTGMGETQYF. CDR3 coding DNA: TGTGCCAGCAGCGACCGGACAGGGATGGGGGAGACCCAGTACTTC.